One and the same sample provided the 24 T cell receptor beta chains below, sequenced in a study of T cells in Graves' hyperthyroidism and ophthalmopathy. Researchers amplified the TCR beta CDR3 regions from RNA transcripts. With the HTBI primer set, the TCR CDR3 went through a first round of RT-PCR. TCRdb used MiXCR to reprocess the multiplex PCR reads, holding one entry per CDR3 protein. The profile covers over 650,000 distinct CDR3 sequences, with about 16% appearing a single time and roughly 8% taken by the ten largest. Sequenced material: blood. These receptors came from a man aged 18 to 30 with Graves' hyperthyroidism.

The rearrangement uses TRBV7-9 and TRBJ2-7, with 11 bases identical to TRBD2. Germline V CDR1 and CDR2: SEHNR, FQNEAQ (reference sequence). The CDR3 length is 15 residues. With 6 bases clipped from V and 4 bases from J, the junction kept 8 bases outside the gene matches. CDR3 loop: CASSFLAGGGYEQYF. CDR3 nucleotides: TGTGCCAGCAGTTTCCTAGCGGGGGGAGGTTACGAGCAGTACTTC.

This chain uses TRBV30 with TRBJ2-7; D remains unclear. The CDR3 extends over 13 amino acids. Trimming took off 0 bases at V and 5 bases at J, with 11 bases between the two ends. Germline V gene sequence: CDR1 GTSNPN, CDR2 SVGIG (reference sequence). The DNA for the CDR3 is TGTGCCTGGAGTGTCTCAAGGTCGGACGAGCAGTACTTC. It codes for CAWSVSRSDEQYF.

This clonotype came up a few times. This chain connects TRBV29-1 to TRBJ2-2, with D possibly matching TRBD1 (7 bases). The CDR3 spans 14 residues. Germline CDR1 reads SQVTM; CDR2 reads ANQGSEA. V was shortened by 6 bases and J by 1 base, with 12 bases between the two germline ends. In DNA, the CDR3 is TGCAGCGTGCGACAGGGACTGAACACCGGGGAGCTGTTTTTT. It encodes CSVRQGLNTGELFF.

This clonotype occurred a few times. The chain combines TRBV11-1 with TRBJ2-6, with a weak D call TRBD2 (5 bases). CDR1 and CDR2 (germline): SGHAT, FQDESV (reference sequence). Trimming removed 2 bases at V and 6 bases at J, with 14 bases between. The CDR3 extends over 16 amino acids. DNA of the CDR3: TGTGCCAGCAGCTTATTACCTGGAGGATCGGCCAACGTCCTGACTTTC. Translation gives CASSLLPGGSANVLTF.

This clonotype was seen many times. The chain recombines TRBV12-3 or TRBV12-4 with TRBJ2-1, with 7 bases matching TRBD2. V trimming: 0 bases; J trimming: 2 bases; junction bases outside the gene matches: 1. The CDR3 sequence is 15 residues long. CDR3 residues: CASSLAGGPYNEQFF. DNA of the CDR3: TGTGCCAGCAGTTTAGCGGGAGGGCCCTACAATGAGCAGTTCTTC.

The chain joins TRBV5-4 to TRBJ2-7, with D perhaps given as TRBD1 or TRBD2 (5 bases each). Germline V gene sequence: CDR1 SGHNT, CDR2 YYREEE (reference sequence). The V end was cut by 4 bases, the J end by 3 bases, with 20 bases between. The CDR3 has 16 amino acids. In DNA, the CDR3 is TGTGCCAGCAGCCCAGGTGGGACGGCAAATAGCTACGAGCAGTACTTC. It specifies CASSPGGTANSYEQYF.

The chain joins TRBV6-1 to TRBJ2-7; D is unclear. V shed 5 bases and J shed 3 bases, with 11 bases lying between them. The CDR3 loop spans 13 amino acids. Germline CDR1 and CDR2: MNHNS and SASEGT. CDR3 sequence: CASSYFPYYEQYF. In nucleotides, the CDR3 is TGTGCCAGCAGTTACTTCCCCTACTACGAGCAGTACTTC.

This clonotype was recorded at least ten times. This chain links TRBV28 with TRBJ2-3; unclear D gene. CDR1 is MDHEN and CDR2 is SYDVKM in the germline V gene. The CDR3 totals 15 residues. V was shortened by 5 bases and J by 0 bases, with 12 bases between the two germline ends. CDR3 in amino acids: CASSAPGFSTDTQYF. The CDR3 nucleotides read TGTGCCAGCAGTGCCCCCGGGTTTAGCACAGATACGCAGTATTTT.

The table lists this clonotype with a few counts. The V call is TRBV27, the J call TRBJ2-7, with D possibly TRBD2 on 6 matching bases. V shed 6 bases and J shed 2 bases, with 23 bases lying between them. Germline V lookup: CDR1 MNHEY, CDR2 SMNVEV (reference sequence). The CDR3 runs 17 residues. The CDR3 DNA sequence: TGTGCCAGCAGACTTCTCGGGAGAGAGCCCTCCGCCTACGAGCAGTACTTC. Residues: CASRLLGREPSAYEQYF.

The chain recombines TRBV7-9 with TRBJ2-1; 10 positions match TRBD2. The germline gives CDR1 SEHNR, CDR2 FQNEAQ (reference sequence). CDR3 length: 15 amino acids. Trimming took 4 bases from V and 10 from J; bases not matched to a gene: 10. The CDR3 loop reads CASSYIAGGQGEQFF. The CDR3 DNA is TGTGCCAGCAGCTACATAGCGGGAGGCCAGGGGGAGCAGTTCTTC.

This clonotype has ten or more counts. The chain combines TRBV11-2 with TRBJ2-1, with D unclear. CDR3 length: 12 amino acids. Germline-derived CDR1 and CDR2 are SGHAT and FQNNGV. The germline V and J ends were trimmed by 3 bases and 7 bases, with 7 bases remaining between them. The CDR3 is CASSLTPNEQFF. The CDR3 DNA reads TGTGCCAGCAGCTTGACCCCAAATGAGCAGTTCTTC.

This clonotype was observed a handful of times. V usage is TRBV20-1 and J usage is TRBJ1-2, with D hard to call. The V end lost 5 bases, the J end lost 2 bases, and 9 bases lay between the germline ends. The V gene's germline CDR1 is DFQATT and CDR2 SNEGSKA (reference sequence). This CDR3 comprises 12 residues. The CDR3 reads CSASQKNYGYTF. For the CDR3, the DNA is TGCAGTGCTTCGCAGAAAAACTATGGCTACACCTTC.

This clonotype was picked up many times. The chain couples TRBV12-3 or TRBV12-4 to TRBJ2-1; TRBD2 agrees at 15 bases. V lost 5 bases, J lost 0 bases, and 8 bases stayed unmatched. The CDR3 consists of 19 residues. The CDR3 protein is CASSPGTSGRPSSYNEQFF. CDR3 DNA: TGTGCCAGCAGTCCCGGGACTAGCGGGAGGCCGAGCTCCTACAATGAGCAGTTCTTC.

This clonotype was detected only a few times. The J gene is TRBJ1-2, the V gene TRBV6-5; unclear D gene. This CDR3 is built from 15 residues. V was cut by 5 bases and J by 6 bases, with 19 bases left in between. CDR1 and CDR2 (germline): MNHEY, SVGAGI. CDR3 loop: CASSTTELAYHGYTF. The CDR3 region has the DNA TGTGCCAGCAGTACTACCGAGCTCGCCTACCATGGCTACACCTTC.

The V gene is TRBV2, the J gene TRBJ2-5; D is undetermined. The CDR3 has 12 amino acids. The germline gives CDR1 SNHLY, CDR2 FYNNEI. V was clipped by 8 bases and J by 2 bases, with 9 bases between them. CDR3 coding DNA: TGTGCCAGCTCCGGCGAACAAGAGACCCAGTACTTC. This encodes CASSGEQETQYF.

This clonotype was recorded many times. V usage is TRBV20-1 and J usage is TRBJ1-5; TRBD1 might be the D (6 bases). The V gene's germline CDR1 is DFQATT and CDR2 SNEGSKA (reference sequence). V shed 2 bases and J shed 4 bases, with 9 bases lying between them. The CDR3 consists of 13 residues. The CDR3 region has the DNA TGCAGTGCTAGAAAAGACAGGAATCAGCCCCAGCATTTT. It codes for CSARKDRNQPQHF.

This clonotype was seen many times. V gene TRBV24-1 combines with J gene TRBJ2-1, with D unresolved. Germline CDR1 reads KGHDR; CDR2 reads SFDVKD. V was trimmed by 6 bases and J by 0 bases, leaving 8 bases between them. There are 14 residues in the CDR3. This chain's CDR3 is CATSKAPSYNEQFF. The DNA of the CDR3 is TGTGCCACCAGTAAAGCCCCCTCCTACAATGAGCAGTTCTTC.

In DNA, the CDR3 is TGCGCCAGCAGCCCGCGGACAGCTCAAGCCAACGTCCTGACTTTC. Encoded protein: CASSPRTAQANVLTF. This chain links TRBV5-1 with TRBJ2-6, with D possibly matching TRBD1 (6 bases). The CDR3 covers 15 residues. With 4 bases removed from V and 7 bases from J, the gap between germline ends came to 15 bases. The germline CDR1 and CDR2 sequences are SGHRS and YFSETQ.

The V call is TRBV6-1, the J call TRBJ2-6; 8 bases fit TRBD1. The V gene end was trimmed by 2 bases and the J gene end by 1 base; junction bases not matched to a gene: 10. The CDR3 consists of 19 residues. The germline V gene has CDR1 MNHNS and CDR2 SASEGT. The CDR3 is CASSEPTGGRLSGANVLTF. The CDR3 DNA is TGTGCCAGCAGTGAACCCACAGGGGGGCGATTGTCTGGGGCCAACGTCCTGACTTTC.

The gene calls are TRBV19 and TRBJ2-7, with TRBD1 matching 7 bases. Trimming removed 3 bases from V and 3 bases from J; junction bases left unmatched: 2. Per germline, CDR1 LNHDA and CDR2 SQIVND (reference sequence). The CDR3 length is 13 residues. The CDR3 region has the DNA TGTGCCAGTAGTATGTGGACAGGCTACGAGCAGTACTTC. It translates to CASSMWTGYEQYF.

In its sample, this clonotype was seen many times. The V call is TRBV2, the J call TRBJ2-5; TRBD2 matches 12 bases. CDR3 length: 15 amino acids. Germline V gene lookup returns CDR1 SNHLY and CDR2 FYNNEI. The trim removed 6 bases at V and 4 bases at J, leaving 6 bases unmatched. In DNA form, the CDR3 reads TGTGCCAGCAGCATGACTAGCGGGAGTGCAGAGACCCAGTACTTC. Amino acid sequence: CASSMTSGSAETQYF.

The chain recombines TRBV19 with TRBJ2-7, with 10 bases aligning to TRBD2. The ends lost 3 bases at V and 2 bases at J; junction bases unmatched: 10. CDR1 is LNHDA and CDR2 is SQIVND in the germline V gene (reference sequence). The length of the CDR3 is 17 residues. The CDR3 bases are TGTGCCAGTAGTATGAGAGCTAGCGGGAGTTATGCCTACGAGCAGTACTTC. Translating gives CASSMRASGSYAYEQYF.

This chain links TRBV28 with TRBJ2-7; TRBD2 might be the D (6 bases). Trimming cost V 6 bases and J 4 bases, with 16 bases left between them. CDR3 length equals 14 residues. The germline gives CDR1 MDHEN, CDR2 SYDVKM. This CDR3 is CASRRAGAGYEQYF. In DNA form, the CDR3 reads TGTGCCAGCAGGAGAGCGGGTGCTGGATACGAGCAGTACTTC.

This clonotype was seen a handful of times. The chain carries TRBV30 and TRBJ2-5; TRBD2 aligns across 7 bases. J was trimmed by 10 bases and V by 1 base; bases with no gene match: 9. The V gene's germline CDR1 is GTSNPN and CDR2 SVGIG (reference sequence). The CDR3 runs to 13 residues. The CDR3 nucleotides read TGTGCCTGGAGTGCCACTAGCGCGCAGGGCCAGTACTTC. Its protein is CAWSATSAQGQYF.